The rows below give T cell receptor beta chains drawn from one sample of a study of cytomegalovirus exposure and HLA in healthy donors. Generated by immunoSEQ multiplex PCR, the TCRdb table keeps only in-frame clones and is missing some. The sample shows roughly 100,000 clones, about 70% of them seen only once. The sample taken for sequencing was PBMCs. These receptors all stem from a boy aged 10-17 years in good health and CMV-seronegative. Each CDR3 is given with its conserved first and last residue. The D gene is left open where the match is weak. Only some rows state a clone size, as once, few, many or a class for expanded clones.

TRBD2	TRBV5-6	-	TRBJ2-1	TGTGCCAGCAGCTGGCTAGCGGGGGACCTCAATGAGCAGTTCTTC	CASSWLAGDLNEQFF
-	TRBV30	-	TRBJ1-5	TGTGCCTGGGGTGGCGCTTGGGGGAGGGAGGGCAATCAGCCCCAGCATTTT	CAWGGAWGREGNQPQHF
TRBD2	TRBV6-1	-	TRBJ2-7	TGTGCCAGCAGTGAACTAGTTAGCGGGGCGTCCTACGAGCAGTACTTC	CASSELVSGASYEQYF
-	TRBV19	once	TRBJ2-6	TGTGCCAGTAGTGCCCACATCTGGGCCAACGTCCTGACTTTC	CASSAHIWANVLTF
-	TRBV4-1	-	TRBJ2-1	TGCGCCAGCAGCCAAGGATTGGCCAGCTCCTACAATGAGCAGTTCTTC	CASSQGLASSYNEQFF
-	TRBV7-9	-	TRBJ2-3	TGTGCCAGCACCAACACAGATACGCAGTATTTT	CASTNTDTQYF
TRBD1	TRBV19	-	TRBJ2-1	TGTGCCAGTAGTACTTGGACAGGGGGCGTCCGGAATGAGCAGTTCTTC	CASSTWTGGVRNEQFF
TRBD2	TRBV7-9	once	TRBJ2-1	TGTGCCAGCAGCTTAGTCGCGGGAGCTGGTAATGAGCAGTTCTTC	CASSLVAGAGNEQFF
-	TRBV14	-	TRBJ2-7	TGTGCCAGCAGCCAGACAGCCTACGAGCAGTACTTC	CASSQTAYEQYF
-	TRBV4-1	-	TRBJ2-1	TGCGCCAGCAGCCAAGAGGAGGCCAGCCGCAATGAGCAGTTCTTC	CASSQEEASRNEQFF
-	TRBV11-3	-	TRBJ2-5	TGTGCCAGCAGCTCAACCCGGGATGAAGAGACCCAGTACTTC	CASSSTRDEETQYF
-	TRBV30	-	TRBJ1-2	TGTGCCTGGAGCGCCGGCGCGGCTACTCCCTATGGCTACACCTTC	CAWSAGAATPYGYTF
-	TRBV7-8	-	TRBJ1-5	TGTGCCAGCAGCTTAGGAGTCGGGAATCAGCCCCAGCATTTT	CASSLGVGNQPQHF
TRBD2	TRBV28	-	TRBJ2-3	TGTGCCAGCAGCAAACTAGCGGGAGGCTCAGATACGCAGTATTTT	CASSKLAGGSDTQYF
-	TRBV10-3	-	TRBJ1-5	TGTGCCATCAGTGAAGGGGGATTCAATCAGCCCCAGCATTTT	CAISEGGFNQPQHF
TRBD1	TRBV6-5	-	TRBJ2-2	TGTGCCAGCAGTCCCGGGACAGCCACCGGGGAGCTGTTTTTT	CASSPGTATGELFF
-	TRBV9	-	TRBJ1-1	TGTGCCAGCAGCCCCCTTAACACTGAAGCTTTCTTT	CASSPLNTEAFF
-	TRBV4-3	-	TRBJ1-3	TGCGCCAGCAGCCAAGATCTTCTTGTTGCGGCAGCCTCTGGAAACACCATATATTTT	CASSQDLLVAAASGNTIYF
-	TRBV6-1	-	TRBJ1-4	TGTGCCAGCAGTGAACGGCGGGCCGGGGAGGGTGAAAAACTGTTTTTT	CASSERRAGEGEKLFF
TRBD1	TRBV7-9	-	TRBJ1-1	TGTGCCAGCAGCCCGGACAGGACTTACACTGAAGCTTTCTTT	CASSPDRTYTEAFF
-	TRBV7-3	-	TRBJ2-3	TGTGCCAGCAGCTTTTTTAGCGTCGACACAGATACGCAGTATTTT	CASSFFSVDTDTQYF
-	TRBV5-8	-	TRBJ1-2	TGTGCCAGCAGCTTATTCACTAGCTATGGCTACACCTTC	CASSLFTSYGYTF
-	TRBV30	-	TRBJ2-5	TGTGCCTGGAGTGTATCCCGGGGGGAGACCCAGTACTTC	CAWSVSRGETQYF
-	TRBV2	-	TRBJ2-7	TGTGCCAGCAGTGACCAGCGGGTCTCCTACGAGCAGTACTTC	CASSDQRVSYEQYF
-	TRBV5-6	-	TRBJ1-2	TGTGCCAGCAGCTTGGGTCAGGGGAACTATGGCTACACCTTC	CASSLGQGNYGYTF
TRBD1	TRBV11-2	-	TRBJ1-2	TGTGCCAGCAGCCCGCGGTCCGGACAGGTAGATGGCTACACCTTC	CASSPRSGQVDGYTF
-	TRBV6-1	-	TRBJ1-2	TGTGCCAGCAGTGAAGTTGGAGCAGGGTGGGTGAACGACTATGGCTACACCTTC	CASSEVGAGWVNDYGYTF
-	TRBV25-1	-	TRBJ2-7	TGTGCCAGCAGCCGGCAGGGTAGTGGCGAGCAGTACTTC	CASSRQGSGEQYF
TRBD2	TRBV10-3	-	TRBJ2-1	TGTGCCATCCAGGGGACTAGCGGGAGTAGGGGCTCCTACAATGAGCAGTTCTTC	CAIQGTSGSRGSYNEQFF
-	TRBV5-1	-	TRBJ2-2	TGCGCCAGTGGGCAGGGCACGCCAAGTGGGGAGCTGTTTTTT	CASGQGTPSGELFF
TRBD2	TRBV5-1	-	TRBJ2-1	TGCGCCAGCAGCTTGGGACTAGCGGGAGGCTCCTACAATGAGCAGTTCTTC	CASSLGLAGGSYNEQFF
-	TRBV5-4	-	TRBJ2-1	TGTGCCAGCAGCCCCGGCGGATACAATGAGCAGTTCTTC	CASSPGGYNEQFF
TRBD1	TRBV6-5	-	TRBJ2-2	TGTGCCAGCAGTTCACGACAGGGGGGGACCGGGGAGCTGTTTTTT	CASSSRQGGTGELFF
-	TRBV6-1	once	TRBJ2-3	TGTGCCAGCAGTGAATGGTTTCGGGGTAGCGCAGATACGCAGTATTTT	CASSEWFRGSADTQYF
-	TRBV27	-	TRBJ1-2	TGTGCCAGCTCATTAGATGAGGGATTGTCTGGCTACACCTTC	CASSLDEGLSGYTF
-	TRBV18	-	TRBJ1-3	TGTGCCAGCTCACCGTTGGCAGGGGTCTCTGGAAACACCATATATTTT	CASSPLAGVSGNTIYF
TRBD2	TRBV6-5	few	TRBJ2-3	TGTGCCAGCAAGACTTTAGCGGGAGGGCCAGATACGCAGTATTTT	CASKTLAGGPDTQYF
-	TRBV5-5	-	TRBJ2-5	TGTGCCAGCACCACCAGGGTCGAGGAGACCCAGTACTTC	CASTTRVEETQYF
-	TRBV5-1	-	TRBJ1-1	TGCGCCAGCCAGACAGGTCCGAACACTGAAGCTTTCTTT	CASQTGPNTEAFF
-	TRBV7-9	-	TRBJ1-1	TGTGCCAGCAGCCCAGATTATGGCCCTGGCACTGAAGCTTTCTTT	CASSPDYGPGTEAFF
TRBD1	TRBV2	few	TRBJ1-6	TGTGCCAGCAGTTGGGACAGGGGAGCGAATTCACCCCTCCACTTT	CASSWDRGANSPLHF
-	TRBV6-1	-	TRBJ1-1	TGTGCCGCGGCTTTCGCTCACACTGAAGCTTTCTTT	CAAAFAHTEAFF
-	TRBV7-9	once	TRBJ1-3	TGTGCCAGCAGCCCGGGGGACACCATATATTTT	CASSPGDTIYF
TRBD1	TRBV18	few	TRBJ1-1	TGTGCCAGCTTCTCGACAGGGGGCAACACTGAAGCTTTCTTT	CASFSTGGNTEAFF
TRBD1	TRBV6-6	-	TRBJ1-2	TGTGCCAGCATAGACAGGGACCATAGTGGCTACACCTTC	CASIDRDHSGYTF
-	TRBV10-1	-	TRBJ1-4	TGCGCCAGCAGTGAGACTACAGGGCTTAATGAAAAACTGTTTTTT	CASSETTGLNEKLFF
-	TRBV19	once	TRBJ1-5	TGTGCCAGTAGTATAAGGGACAACAATCAGCCCCAGCATTTT	CASSIRDNNQPQHF
-	TRBV11-2	-	TRBJ2-7	TGTGCCAGCAGATTGCCGGGACTGGGAAGCTCCTACGAGCAGTACTTC	CASRLPGLGSSYEQYF
-	TRBV28	once	TRBJ1-5	TGTGCCAGCAGTTTATTAGCCTCTTTACAGCCCCAGCATTTT	CASSLLASLQPQHF
-	TRBV30	-	TRBJ1-2	TGTGCCTGGAGTGTACAGACAGAAGCTAACTATGGCTACACCTTC	CAWSVQTEANYGYTF
TRBD2	TRBV4-3	few	TRBJ2-6	TGCGCCAGCAGCCCGACTAGCGGCTCTGGGGCCAACGTCCTGACTTTC	CASSPTSGSGANVLTF
-	TRBV27	few	TRBJ1-5	TGTGCCAGCAGTTCAGGGGACCAGCCCCAGCATTTT	CASSSGDQPQHF